These 3 T cell receptor beta chains came from one sample sequenced in a study of metastatic and nonmetastatic thyroid tumors. The entire patient cohort was treatment-naive prior to thyroid surgery. TCRdb re-called clones via MiXCR from the PCR reads. This table has some 32,000 clones, about 18% appearing once. Sequencing was carried out using blood. These TCRs come from a female donor with papillary thyroid cancer or a benign thyroid nodule (not recorded which). Some clones in this sample may be carry-over from other donors' samples.

This clone was counted ten times or more. The J gene is TRBJ2-1, the V gene TRBV28; tentative D call: TRBD2 (7 bases). Per the germline V gene, CDR1 is MDHEN and CDR2 is SYDVKM. Trimming stripped 7 bases from V and 7 bases from J, with 20 bases between. CDR3 length equals 15 residues. The CDR3 loop reads CASTRWGGPGNEQFF. The CDR3 DNA follows: TGTGCCAGCACCCGTTGGGGGGGGCCGGGGAATGAGCAGTTCTTC.

In its sample, this clone was seen many times. V is TRBV6-5 and J is TRBJ2-2; 14 bases line up with TRBD2. The CDR3 length is 18 residues. Germline V gene data show CDR1 as MNHEY and CDR2 as SVGAGI. V gave up 2 bases and J gave up 9 bases; unmatched junction bases: 11. CDR3 in DNA: TGTGCCAGCAGTTACGCGGGGACTAGCGGGAGACTTGGCCGGGAGCTGTTTTTT. Translated, it gives CASSYAGTSGRLGRELFF.

This clone came up many times. J is TRBJ2-1 and V is TRBV30; 9 bases fit TRBD2. This CDR3 comprises 13 residues. V trimming: 3 bases; J trimming: 4 bases; junction bases outside the gene matches: 1. Germline lookup yields CDR1 GTSNPN and CDR2 SVGIG (reference sequence). CDR3 sequence reads: CAWSLAGYNEQFF. The CDR3 DNA reads as TGTGCCTGGAGCCTAGCGGGATACAATGAGCAGTTCTTC.